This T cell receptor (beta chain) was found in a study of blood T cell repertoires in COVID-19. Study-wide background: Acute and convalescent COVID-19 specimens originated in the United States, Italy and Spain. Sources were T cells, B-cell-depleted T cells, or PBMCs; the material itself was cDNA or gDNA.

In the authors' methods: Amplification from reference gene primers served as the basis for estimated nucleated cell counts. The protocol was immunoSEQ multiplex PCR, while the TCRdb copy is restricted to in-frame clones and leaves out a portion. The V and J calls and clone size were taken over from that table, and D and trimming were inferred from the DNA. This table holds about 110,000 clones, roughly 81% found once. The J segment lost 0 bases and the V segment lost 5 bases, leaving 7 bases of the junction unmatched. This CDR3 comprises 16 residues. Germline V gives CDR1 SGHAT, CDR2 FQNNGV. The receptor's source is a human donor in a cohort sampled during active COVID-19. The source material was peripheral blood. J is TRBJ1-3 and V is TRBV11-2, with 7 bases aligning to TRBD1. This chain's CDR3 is CASSGRRDSSGNTIYF. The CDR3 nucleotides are TGTGCCAGCAGCGGGCGGCGGGACAGCTCTGGAAACACCATATATTTT.